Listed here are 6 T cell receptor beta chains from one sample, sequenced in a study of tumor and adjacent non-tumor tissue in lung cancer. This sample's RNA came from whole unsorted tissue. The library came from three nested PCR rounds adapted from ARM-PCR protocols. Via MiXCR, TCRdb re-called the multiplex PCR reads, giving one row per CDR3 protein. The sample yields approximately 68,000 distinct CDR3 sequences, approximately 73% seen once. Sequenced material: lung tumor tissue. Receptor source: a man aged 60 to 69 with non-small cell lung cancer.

CDR3 loop: CASSEGTGLDIQYF. CDR3 in DNA: TGTGCCAGCAGCGAAGGGACAGGGCTGGACATTCAGTACTTC. The chain uses TRBV7-3 and TRBJ2-4; 9 bases map to TRBD1. CDR1 and CDR2 from the germline V gene are SGHTA and FQGTGA. Trimming cost V 5 bases and J 8 bases; bases outside gene matches: 7. The CDR3 is 14 amino acids.

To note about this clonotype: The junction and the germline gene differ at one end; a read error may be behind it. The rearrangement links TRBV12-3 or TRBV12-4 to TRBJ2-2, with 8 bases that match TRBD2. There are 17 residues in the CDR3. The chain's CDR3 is CAGSLFLGRGGAGELFF. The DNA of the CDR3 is TGTGCCGGCAGTTTGTTTCTCGGGAGGGGTGGCGCCGGGGAGCTGTTTTTT.

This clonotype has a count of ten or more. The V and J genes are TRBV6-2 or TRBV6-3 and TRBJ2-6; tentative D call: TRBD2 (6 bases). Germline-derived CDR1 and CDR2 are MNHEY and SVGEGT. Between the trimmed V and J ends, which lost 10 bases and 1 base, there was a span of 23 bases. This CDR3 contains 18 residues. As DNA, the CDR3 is TGTGCCACCATTACCATCAGGGAGGTGTATTCTGGGGCCAACGTCCTGACTTTC. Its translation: CATITIREVYSGANVLTF.

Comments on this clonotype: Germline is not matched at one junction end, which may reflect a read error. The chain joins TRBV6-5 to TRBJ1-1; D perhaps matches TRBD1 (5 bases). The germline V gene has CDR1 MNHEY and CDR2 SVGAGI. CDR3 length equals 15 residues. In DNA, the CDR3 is TGTGTCAGCAGTTACTCGAGAAGGGGAGGAACTGAAGTTCTCTTT. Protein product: CVSSYSRRGGTEVLF.

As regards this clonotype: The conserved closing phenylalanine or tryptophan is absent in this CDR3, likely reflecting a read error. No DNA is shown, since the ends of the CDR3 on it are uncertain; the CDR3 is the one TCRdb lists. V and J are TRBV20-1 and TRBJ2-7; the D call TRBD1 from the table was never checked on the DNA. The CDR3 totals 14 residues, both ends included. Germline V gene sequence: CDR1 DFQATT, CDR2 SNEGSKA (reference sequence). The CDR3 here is CSAAGTGVLYEQHS.

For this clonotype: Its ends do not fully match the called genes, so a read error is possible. The CDR3: CAGGWEFSVANVLTF. For the CDR3, the DNA is TGCGCCGGCGGATGGGAATTCTCTGTGGCCAACGTCCTGACTTTC. This chain links TRBV5-1 with TRBJ2-6; D is ambiguous. The germline CDR1 and CDR2 sequences are SGHRS and YFSETQ. The CDR3 sequence is 15 residues long.